This T cell receptor beta chain was captured in a study of cytomegalovirus exposure and HLA in healthy donors. Study-level findings and limits: Follow-up analysis later connected one missense variant in DCLRE1C with trimming of TCR beta V- and J-genes. Later work associated 16,951 TCR beta sequences with HLA alleles at 0.05 false discovery rate.

PCR amplification relied on 60 Vbeta primers (plus 13 Jbeta primers). In the study's own analysis: Later work found tens of millions of unique TCR beta chains, with some 11 million shared. The assay was immunoSEQ multiplex PCR, and TCRdb's table has in-frame clones only and misses some. That table furnishes V, J and clone size, whereas the DNA furnished D and trimming. In the table there are roughly 130,000 clones, 80% of which are singletons. Healthy bone marrow donors made up the donor group. CDR3 length: 13 residues. The V gene end was trimmed by 4 bases and the J gene end by 5 bases; junction bases not matched to a gene: 3. The V gene's germline CDR1 is SEHNR and CDR2 FQNEAQ (reference sequence). Turning to this clone: Its antigen is not known.

The chain carries TRBV7-9 and TRBJ1-1; 8 bases match TRBD1. This clonotype was obtained from a man aged 40-50 years in good health and CMV-seronegative. Input material: PBMCs. The CDR3 bases are TGTGCCAGCAGCTCGACAGGGGTGACTGAAGCTTTCTTT. This gives the protein CASSSTGVTEAFF.